This is a list of T cell receptor beta chains from one sample in a study of T cells after yellow fever vaccination. MiXCR, applied by TCRdb to the 5' RACE reads, yields one record per CDR3 protein. This sample has about 230,000 distinct CDR3 sequences; roughly 6.2% occur once, and the top ten carry more than 0.85%. The sample here was CD4+ T cells sorted from PBMCs, taken on the day of the yellow fever booster vaccination. Every receptor here comes from a man aged 25 to 40 who received the YFV17D yellow fever vaccine. Each CDR3 is given with its conserved first and last residue. The order of the fields is J gene, V gene, clone size, CDR3 protein. Some rows mark clone size as missing; the rest say once, few, many or name a class of expanded clone.

j_call: TRBJ2-5
v_call: TRBV7-2
clone_size: many
cdr3_aa: CASSLWDLLAGLSTQYF

j_call: TRBJ1-1
v_call: TRBV3-1
clone_size: -
cdr3_aa: CASSRTAGFEAFF

j_call: TRBJ2-7
v_call: TRBV6-5
clone_size: -
cdr3_aa: CASRKIYEQYF

j_call: TRBJ2-1
v_call: TRBV3-1
clone_size: few
cdr3_aa: CASSQDSSGSGRQFF

j_call: TRBJ2-6
v_call: TRBV6-2/TRBV6-3
clone_size: -
cdr3_aa: CASRRRAGANVLTF

j_call: TRBJ2-3
v_call: TRBV11-1
clone_size: many
cdr3_aa: CASSLARDSTLSTDTQYF

j_call: TRBJ2-3
v_call: TRBV11-3
clone_size: -
cdr3_aa: CASSRTTHSTDTQYF

j_call: TRBJ2-1
v_call: TRBV7-2
clone_size: few
cdr3_aa: CASSLGGTSGSREQFF

j_call: TRBJ2-5
v_call: TRBV20-1
clone_size: -
cdr3_aa: CSAKLPAGIETQYF

j_call: TRBJ2-7
v_call: TRBV5-1
clone_size: -
cdr3_aa: CASSLLADTAYEQYF

j_call: TRBJ2-1
v_call: TRBV7-2
clone_size: many
cdr3_aa: CASSLVPGSEQFF

j_call: TRBJ2-7
v_call: TRBV20-1
clone_size: few
cdr3_aa: CSPRLTGGNYEQYF

j_call: TRBJ1-5
v_call: TRBV20-1
clone_size: many
cdr3_aa: CSARATEQPQHF

j_call: TRBJ1-2
v_call: TRBV18
clone_size: many
cdr3_aa: CASSPRAAYGYTF

j_call: TRBJ2-1
v_call: TRBV19
clone_size: -
cdr3_aa: CASSRAGGPNNEQFF

j_call: TRBJ1-5
v_call: TRBV24-1
clone_size: few
cdr3_aa: CATSAPNQPQHF

j_call: TRBJ2-7
v_call: TRBV21-1
clone_size: many
cdr3_aa: CASSTLDRECEQYF

j_call: TRBJ2-4
v_call: TRBV12-3/TRBV12-4
clone_size: few
cdr3_aa: CASSFVGGAKNIQYF

j_call: TRBJ2-1
v_call: TRBV23-1
clone_size: many
cdr3_aa: CASSHRRAFEGYEQFF

j_call: TRBJ2-1
v_call: TRBV7-2
clone_size: many
cdr3_aa: CASSLVLAGGEQFF

j_call: TRBJ2-2
v_call: TRBV9
clone_size: -
cdr3_aa: CASSVGLAGAPGELFF

j_call: TRBJ2-1
v_call: TRBV29-1
clone_size: many
cdr3_aa: CSVQGGEKEQFF

j_call: TRBJ2-7
v_call: TRBV20-1
clone_size: many
cdr3_aa: CSASRYEQYF

j_call: TRBJ1-4
v_call: TRBV3-1
clone_size: many
cdr3_aa: CASSQGQAPREKLFF

j_call: TRBJ1-4
v_call: TRBV7-2
clone_size: -
cdr3_aa: CASSFRGAEEKLFF

j_call: TRBJ2-1
v_call: TRBV24-1
clone_size: -
cdr3_aa: CATKDTWNEQFF

j_call: TRBJ2-5
v_call: TRBV12-3/TRBV12-4
clone_size: -
cdr3_aa: CASRPEQTQETQYF

j_call: TRBJ1-2
v_call: TRBV5-1
clone_size: -
cdr3_aa: CASSSEGQIYGYTF

j_call: TRBJ2-3
v_call: TRBV5-1
clone_size: many
cdr3_aa: CASSLSTSAGTDTQYF

j_call: TRBJ2-5
v_call: TRBV4-2
clone_size: -
cdr3_aa: CASSQGGQAQETQYF

j_call: TRBJ1-6
v_call: TRBV20-1
clone_size: few
cdr3_aa: CSASVGDGLPLHF

j_call: TRBJ2-7
v_call: TRBV6-1
clone_size: -
cdr3_aa: CASSELDRGTYEQYF

j_call: TRBJ2-3
v_call: TRBV7-2
clone_size: -
cdr3_aa: CASSPDWNTDTQYF

j_call: TRBJ2-2
v_call: TRBV29-1
clone_size: -
cdr3_aa: CSVGNRNTGELFF

j_call: TRBJ2-3
v_call: TRBV5-1
clone_size: few
cdr3_aa: CASSLNPGGPDTQYF

j_call: TRBJ1-5
v_call: TRBV7-2
clone_size: -
cdr3_aa: CASSLTGGGQPQHF

j_call: TRBJ2-7
v_call: TRBV18
clone_size: few
cdr3_aa: CASSRTAGFDPSSYEQYF

j_call: TRBJ2-1
v_call: TRBV10-3
clone_size: -
cdr3_aa: CAISEFLAGGPPGSEQFF

j_call: TRBJ2-2
v_call: TRBV10-3
clone_size: many
cdr3_aa: CAIRGGTANTGELFF

j_call: TRBJ2-3
v_call: TRBV16
clone_size: -
cdr3_aa: CASSQRAESDTQYF

j_call: TRBJ1-2
v_call: TRBV6-5
clone_size: few
cdr3_aa: CASSPPGTGAVTF

j_call: TRBJ2-1
v_call: TRBV7-2
clone_size: few
cdr3_aa: CASRADWWVGNEQFF

j_call: TRBJ2-7
v_call: TRBV7-8
clone_size: -
cdr3_aa: CASRMSGQGPSYEQYF

j_call: TRBJ2-2
v_call: TRBV25-1
clone_size: -
cdr3_aa: CASSGAGPTGELFF

j_call: TRBJ2-1
v_call: TRBV20-1
clone_size: many
cdr3_aa: CSAFLRDAEYNEQFF

j_call: TRBJ2-7
v_call: TRBV4-2
clone_size: -
cdr3_aa: CASSQAFGTYEQYF

j_call: TRBJ2-1
v_call: TRBV10-3
clone_size: many
cdr3_aa: CAIRHPAGGEQFF

j_call: TRBJ2-3
v_call: TRBV23-1
clone_size: -
cdr3_aa: CASTITPDPDPAQYF

j_call: TRBJ2-5
v_call: TRBV12-3/TRBV12-4
clone_size: -
cdr3_aa: CASSSTGEGETQYF

j_call: TRBJ2-3
v_call: TRBV7-2
clone_size: few
cdr3_aa: CASSGRVTDTQYF

j_call: TRBJ2-2
v_call: TRBV5-1
clone_size: -
cdr3_aa: CASSVSGAHFAGELFF

j_call: TRBJ2-7
v_call: TRBV28
clone_size: -
cdr3_aa: CASSQTGTGKHEQYF

j_call: TRBJ1-5
v_call: TRBV28
clone_size: few
cdr3_aa: CASNRPGIYSNQPQHF

j_call: TRBJ2-3
v_call: TRBV27
clone_size: many
cdr3_aa: CASSPSGGASTDTQYF

j_call: TRBJ2-1
v_call: TRBV2
clone_size: many
cdr3_aa: CASSARGSSYNEQFF

j_call: TRBJ1-6
v_call: TRBV4-3
clone_size: -
cdr3_aa: CASSQDWTSSYNSPLHF

j_call: TRBJ2-3
v_call: TRBV20-1
clone_size: -
cdr3_aa: CSARVPHDSQYF

j_call: TRBJ2-1
v_call: TRBV6-1
clone_size: few
cdr3_aa: CASALVGAAYNEQFF

j_call: TRBJ2-1
v_call: TRBV7-3
clone_size: -
cdr3_aa: CASSSRTSGAYNEQFF